Sequencing of this TCR beta chain was carried out in a study of CD8+ T cells in alopecia areata. The overall study: Severity scores in treated patients reflected the percentage of scalp affected.

Indicated treatment: oral pan-JAK inhibitor, 5-10 mg twice daily. Study conclusions and caveats: Possibly as an HLA-related effect, TCR sharing across patients appeared less clear than in mice.

RNA, once extracted, was reverse transcribed into cDNA for use as the sequencing template. TCRdb keeps only in-frame clones here, not all; method: immunoSEQ multiplex PCR. The repertoire holds fewer than 150,000 clones, with roughly 82% as singletons. On this clone: Its antigen is unknown.

The sequencing here drew on CD8+ T cells sorted from blood, taken at week 4, from a patient treated with tofacitinib. This receptor was taken from a human donor with alopecia areata.

CDR3 in DNA: TGTGCCAGTAGGGTCAGCGGGATGGCCACTGAAGCTTTCTTT. Translation gives CASRVSGMATEAFF. The chain combines TRBV19 with TRBJ1-1, with D unclear. The ends were cut back, 6 bases at V and 4 bases at J, with 15 bases in the middle. CDR1 LNHDA and CDR2 SQIVND come from the germline V gene (reference sequence). This CDR3 has 14 residues.